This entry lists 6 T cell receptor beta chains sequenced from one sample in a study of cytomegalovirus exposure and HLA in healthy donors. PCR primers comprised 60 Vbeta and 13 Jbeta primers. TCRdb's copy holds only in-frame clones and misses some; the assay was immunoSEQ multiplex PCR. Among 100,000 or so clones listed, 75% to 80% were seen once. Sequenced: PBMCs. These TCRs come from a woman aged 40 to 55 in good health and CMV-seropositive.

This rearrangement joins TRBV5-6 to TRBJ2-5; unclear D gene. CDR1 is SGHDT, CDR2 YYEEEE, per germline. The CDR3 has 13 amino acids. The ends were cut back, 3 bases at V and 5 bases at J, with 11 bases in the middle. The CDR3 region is CASSSVHTETQYF. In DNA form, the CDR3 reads TGTGCCAGCAGCTCGGTCCATACGGAGACCCAGTACTTC.

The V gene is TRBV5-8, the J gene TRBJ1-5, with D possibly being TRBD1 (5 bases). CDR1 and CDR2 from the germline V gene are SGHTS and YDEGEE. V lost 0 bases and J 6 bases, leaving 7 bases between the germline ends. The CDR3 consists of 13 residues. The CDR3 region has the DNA TGTGCCAGCAGCTTGGATGGGGCTCAGCCCCAGCATTTT. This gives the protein CASSLDGAQPQHF.

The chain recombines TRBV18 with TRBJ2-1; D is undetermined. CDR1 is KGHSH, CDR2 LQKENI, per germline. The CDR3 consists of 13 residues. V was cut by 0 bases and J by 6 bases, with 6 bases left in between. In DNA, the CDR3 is TGTGCCAGCTCACCACCCGGGTTCAATGAGCAGTTCTTC. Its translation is CASSPPGFNEQFF. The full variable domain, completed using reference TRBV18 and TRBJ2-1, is NAGVMQNPRHLVRRRGQEARLRCSPMKGHSHVYWYRQLPEEGLKFMVYLQKENIIDESGMPKERFSAEFPKEGPSILRIQQVVRGDSAAYFCASSPPGFNEQFFGPGTRLTVL.

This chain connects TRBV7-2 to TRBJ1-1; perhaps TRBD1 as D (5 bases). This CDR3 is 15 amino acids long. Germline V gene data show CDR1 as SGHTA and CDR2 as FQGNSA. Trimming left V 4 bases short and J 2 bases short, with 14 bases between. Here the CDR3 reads CASSWLRGHNTEAFF. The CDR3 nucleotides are TGTGCCAGCAGCTGGCTACGTGGACACAACACTGAAGCTTTCTTT.

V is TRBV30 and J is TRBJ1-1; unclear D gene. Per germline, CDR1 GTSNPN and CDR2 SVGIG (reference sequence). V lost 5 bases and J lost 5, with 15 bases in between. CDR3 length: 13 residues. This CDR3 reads CAWSTDGRTEAFF. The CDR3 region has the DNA TGTGCCTGGTCGACCGACGGGAGAACTGAAGCTTTCTTT.

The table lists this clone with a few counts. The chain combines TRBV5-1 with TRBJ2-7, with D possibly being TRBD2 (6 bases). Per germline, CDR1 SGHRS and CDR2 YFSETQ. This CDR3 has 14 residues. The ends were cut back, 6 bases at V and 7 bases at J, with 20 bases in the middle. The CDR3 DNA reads TGCGCCAGCACTATAGGGGAGGCCCCGCGGGAGCAGTACTTC. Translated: CASTIGEAPREQYF.